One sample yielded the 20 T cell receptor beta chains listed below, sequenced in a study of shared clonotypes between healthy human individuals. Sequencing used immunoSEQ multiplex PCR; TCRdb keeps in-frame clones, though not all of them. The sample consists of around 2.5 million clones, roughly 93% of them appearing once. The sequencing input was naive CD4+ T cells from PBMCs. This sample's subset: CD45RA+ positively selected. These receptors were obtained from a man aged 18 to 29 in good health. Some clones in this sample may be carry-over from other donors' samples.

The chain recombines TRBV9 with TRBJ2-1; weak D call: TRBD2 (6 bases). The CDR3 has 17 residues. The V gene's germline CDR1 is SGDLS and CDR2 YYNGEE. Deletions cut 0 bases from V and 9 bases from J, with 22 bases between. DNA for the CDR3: TGTGCCAGCAGCGTAGATGGGGGAGGTGGATCTTTGGGTGAGCAGTTCTTC. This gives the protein CASSVDGGGGSLGEQFF.

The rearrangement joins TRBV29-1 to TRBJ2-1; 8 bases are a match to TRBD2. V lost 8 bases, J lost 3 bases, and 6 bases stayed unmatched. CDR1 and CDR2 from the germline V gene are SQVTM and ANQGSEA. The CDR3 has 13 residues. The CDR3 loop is CSLTSGRYNEQFF. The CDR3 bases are TGCAGCCTTACTAGCGGACGCTACAATGAGCAGTTCTTC.

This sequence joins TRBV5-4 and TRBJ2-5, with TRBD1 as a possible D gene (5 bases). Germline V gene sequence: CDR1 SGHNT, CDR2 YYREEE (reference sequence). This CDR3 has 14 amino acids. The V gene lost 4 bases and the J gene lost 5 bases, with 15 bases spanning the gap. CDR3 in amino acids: CASSPVDMGETQYF. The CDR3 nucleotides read TGTGCCAGCAGCCCCGTGGACATGGGTGAGACCCAGTACTTC.

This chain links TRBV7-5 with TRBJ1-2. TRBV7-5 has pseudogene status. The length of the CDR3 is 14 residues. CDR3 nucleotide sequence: TGTGCCAGAAGCCCCCTTGGGGGGGCGCCTGGCTACACCTTC. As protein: CARSPLGGAPGYTF.

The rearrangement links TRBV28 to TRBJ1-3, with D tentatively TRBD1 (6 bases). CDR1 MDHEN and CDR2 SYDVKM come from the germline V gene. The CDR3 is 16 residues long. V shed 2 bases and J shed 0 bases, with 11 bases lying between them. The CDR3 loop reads CASSLKTGNSGNTIYF. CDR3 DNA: TGTGCCAGCAGTTTAAAGACAGGAAACTCTGGAAACACCATATATTTT. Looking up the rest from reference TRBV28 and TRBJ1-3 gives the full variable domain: DVKVTQSSRYLVKRTGEKVFLECVQDMDHENMFWYRQDPGLGLRLIYFSYDVKMKEKGDIPEGYSVSREKKERFSLILESASTNQTSMYLCASSLKTGNSGNTIYFGEGSWLTVV.

In DNA, the CDR3 is TGCGCCAGCAGCCAAGAGACAACCCGGACTAGCGGGAGGGCTTCACAAGAGACCCAGTACTTC. Translated, it gives CASSQETTRTSGRASQETQYF. This sequence joins TRBV4-3 and TRBJ2-5, with 15 bases matching TRBD2. Losses at the gene ends were 0 bases for V and 2 bases for J; bases not matched to a gene: 13. The CDR3 length is 21 residues. The germline CDR1 and CDR2 sequences are LGHNA and YSLEER.

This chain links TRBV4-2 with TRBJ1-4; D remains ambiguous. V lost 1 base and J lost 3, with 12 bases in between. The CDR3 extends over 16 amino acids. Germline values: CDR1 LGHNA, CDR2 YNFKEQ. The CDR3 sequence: CASSQAIGNSNEKLFF. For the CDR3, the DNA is TGTGCCAGCAGCCAAGCGATCGGTAACTCTAATGAAAAACTGTTTTTT.

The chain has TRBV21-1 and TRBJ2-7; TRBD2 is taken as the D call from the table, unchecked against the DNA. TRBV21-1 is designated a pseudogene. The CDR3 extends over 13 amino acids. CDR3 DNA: TGTGCCAGCAGCAAAGTGCAGCGCCACGAGCAGTACTTC. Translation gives CASSKVQRHEQYF.

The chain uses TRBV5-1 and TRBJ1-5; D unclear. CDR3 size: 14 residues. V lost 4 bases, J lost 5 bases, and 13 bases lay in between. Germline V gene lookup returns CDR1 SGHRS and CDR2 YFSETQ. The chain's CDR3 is CASSVGTDDQPQHF. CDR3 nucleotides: TGCGCCAGCAGCGTTGGCACGGACGATCAGCCCCAGCATTTT.

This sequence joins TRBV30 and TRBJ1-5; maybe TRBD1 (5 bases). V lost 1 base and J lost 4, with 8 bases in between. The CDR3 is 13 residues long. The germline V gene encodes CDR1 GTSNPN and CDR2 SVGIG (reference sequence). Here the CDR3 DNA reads TGTGCCTGGAGTGAAGCAGGGAATCAGCCCCAGCATTTT. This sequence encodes CAWSEAGNQPQHF. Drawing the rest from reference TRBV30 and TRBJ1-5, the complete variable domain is SQTIHQWPATLVQPVGSPLSLECTVEGTSNPNLYWYRQAAGRGLQLLFYSVGIGQISSEVPQNLSASRPQDRQFILSSKKLLLSDSGFYLCAWSEAGNQPQHFGDGTRLSIL.

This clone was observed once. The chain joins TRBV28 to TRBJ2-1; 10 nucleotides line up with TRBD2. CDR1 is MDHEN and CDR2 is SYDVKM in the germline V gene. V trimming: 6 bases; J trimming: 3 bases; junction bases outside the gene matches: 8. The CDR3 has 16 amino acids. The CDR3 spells CASRLTAGGLYNEQFF. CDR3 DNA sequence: TGTGCCAGCAGGCTTACAGCGGGAGGGCTCTACAATGAGCAGTTCTTC.

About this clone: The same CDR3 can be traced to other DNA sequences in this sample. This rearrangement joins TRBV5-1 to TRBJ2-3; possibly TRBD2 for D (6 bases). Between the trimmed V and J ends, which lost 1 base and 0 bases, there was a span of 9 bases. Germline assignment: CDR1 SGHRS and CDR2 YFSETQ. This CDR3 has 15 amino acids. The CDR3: CASSLLGGSTDTQYF. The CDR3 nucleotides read TGCGCCAGCAGCTTGCTGGGGGGTAGCACAGATACGCAGTATTTT.

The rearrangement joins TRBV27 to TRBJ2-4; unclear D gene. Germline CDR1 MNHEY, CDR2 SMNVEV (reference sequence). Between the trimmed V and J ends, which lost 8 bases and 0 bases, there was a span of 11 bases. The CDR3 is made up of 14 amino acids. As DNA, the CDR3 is TGTGCCAGCCGATCGGGCCTAGCCAAAAACATTCAGTACTTC. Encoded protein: CASRSGLAKNIQYF.

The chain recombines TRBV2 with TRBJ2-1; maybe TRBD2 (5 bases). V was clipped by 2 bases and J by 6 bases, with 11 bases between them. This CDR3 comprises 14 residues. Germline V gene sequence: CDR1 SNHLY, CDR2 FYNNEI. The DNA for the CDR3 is TGTGCCAGCAGTGAATTATTTGGAGGCAATGAGCAGTTCTTC. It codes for CASSELFGGNEQFF.

The CDR3 DNA sequence: TGTGCCAGCAGCTCTGCGGGACTAGCGGTAGATACGCAGTATTTT. Translated: CASSSAGLAVDTQYF. J is TRBJ2-3 and V is TRBV5-4; 11 bases line up with TRBD2. Unmatched junction bases numbered 5, after V lost 3 bases and J lost 5 bases. Per the germline V gene, CDR1 is SGHNT and CDR2 is YYREEE (reference sequence). CDR3 size: 15 residues.

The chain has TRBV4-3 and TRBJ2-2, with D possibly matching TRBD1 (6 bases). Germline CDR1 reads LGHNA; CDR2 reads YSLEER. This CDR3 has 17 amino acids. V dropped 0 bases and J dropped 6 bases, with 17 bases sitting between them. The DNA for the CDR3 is TGCGCCAGCAGCCAAGAATGGACACCACAGGGACCCGGGGAGCTGTTTTTT. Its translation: CASSQEWTPQGPGELFF.

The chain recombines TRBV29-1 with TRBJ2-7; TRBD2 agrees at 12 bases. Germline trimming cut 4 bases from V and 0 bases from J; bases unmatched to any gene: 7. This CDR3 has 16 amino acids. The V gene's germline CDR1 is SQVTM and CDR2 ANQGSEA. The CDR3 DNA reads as TGCAGCGTTGCTGGACTAGCGGGACATTTCTCCTACGAGCAGTACTTC. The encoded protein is CSVAGLAGHFSYEQYF.

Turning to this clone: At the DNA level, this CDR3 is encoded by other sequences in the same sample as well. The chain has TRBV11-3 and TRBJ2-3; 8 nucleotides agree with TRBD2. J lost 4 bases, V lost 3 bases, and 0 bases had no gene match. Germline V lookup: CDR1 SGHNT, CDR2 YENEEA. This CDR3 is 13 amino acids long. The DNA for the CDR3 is TGTGCCAGCAGCTTGCGGGGGGCAGATACGCAGTATTTT. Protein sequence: CASSLRGADTQYF.

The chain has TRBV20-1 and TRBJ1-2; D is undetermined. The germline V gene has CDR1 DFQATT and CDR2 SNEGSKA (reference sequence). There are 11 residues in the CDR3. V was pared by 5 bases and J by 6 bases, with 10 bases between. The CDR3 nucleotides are TGCAGTGCTCCATTACCGGATGGCTACACCTTC. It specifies CSAPLPDGYTF.

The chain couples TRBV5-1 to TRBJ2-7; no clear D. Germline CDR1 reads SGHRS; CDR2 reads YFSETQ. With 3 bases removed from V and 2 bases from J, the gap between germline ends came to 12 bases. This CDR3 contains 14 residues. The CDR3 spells CASSSGPPPYEQYF. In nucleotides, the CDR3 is TGCGCCAGCAGCTCCGGCCCTCCACCCTACGAGCAGTACTTC. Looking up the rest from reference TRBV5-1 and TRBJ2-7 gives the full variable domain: KAGVTQTPRYLIKTRGQQVTLSCSPISGHRSVSWYQQTPGQGLQFLFEYFSETQRNKGNFPGRFSGRQFSNSRSEMNVSTLELGDSALYLCASSSGPPPYEQYFGPGTRLTVT.